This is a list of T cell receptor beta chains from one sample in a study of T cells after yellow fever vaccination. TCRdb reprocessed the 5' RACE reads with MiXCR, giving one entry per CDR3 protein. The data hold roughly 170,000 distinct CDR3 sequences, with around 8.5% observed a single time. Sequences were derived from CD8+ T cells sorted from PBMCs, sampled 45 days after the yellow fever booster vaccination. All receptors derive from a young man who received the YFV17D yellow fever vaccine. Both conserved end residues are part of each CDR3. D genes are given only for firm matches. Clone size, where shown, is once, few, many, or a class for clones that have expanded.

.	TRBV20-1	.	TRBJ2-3	CSAVRPPASDTQYF	TGCAGTGCCGTCCGGCCCCCAGCATCAGATACGCAGTATTTT
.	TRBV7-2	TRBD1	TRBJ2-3	CASSSPLSGQGMDTQYF	TGTGCCAGCAGCTCACCACTCTCGGGACAGGGGATGGATACGCAGTATTTT
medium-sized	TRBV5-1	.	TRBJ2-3	CASSPGQTSTDTQYF	TGCGCCAGCAGCCCAGGACAGACTAGCACAGATACGCAGTATTTT
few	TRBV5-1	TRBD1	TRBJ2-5	CASSIDRQGDQETQYF	TGCGCCAGCAGCATAGACCGACAGGGAGACCAAGAGACCCAGTACTTC
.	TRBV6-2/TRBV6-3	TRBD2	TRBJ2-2	CASSYGSGGRTGELFF	TGTGCCAGCAGTTACGGTAGCGGGGGGCGTACCGGGGAGCTGTTTTTT
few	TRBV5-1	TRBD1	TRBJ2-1	CASSPGQGHEQFF	TGCGCCAGCAGCCCCGGACAGGGGCATGAGCAGTTCTTC
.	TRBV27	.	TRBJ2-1	CASSSGDPSYNEQFF	TGTGCCAGCAGTTCGGGCGACCCCTCCTACAATGAGCAGTTCTTC
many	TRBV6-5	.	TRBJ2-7	CASSYFPGRGLEQYF	TGTGCCAGCAGTTACTTCCCGGGACGGGGGCTCGAGCAGTACTTC
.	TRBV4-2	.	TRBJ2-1	CASSPGRGNEQFF	TGTGCCAGCAGCCCTGGTCGGGGGAATGAGCAGTTCTTC
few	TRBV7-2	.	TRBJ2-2	CASSLVGISGELFF	TGTGCCAGCAGCTTAGTGGGTATTAGCGGGGAGCTGTTTTTT
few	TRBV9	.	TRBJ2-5	CASSVGFETQYF	TGTGCCAGCAGCGTAGGTTTCGAGACCCAGTACTTC
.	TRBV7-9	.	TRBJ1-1	CASSARRPGRITEAFF	TGTGCCAGCAGCGCTAGAAGGCCGGGGAGAATCACTGAAGCTTTCTTT
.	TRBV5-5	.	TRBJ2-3	CASSDHLGRGDTQYF	TGTGCCAGCAGCGATCACCTTGGCCGGGGAGATACGCAGTATTTT